These 24 T cell receptor beta chains were sequenced from one sample in a study of cytomegalovirus exposure and HLA in healthy donors. PCR used 60 Vbeta primers and 13 Jbeta primers. Sequencing was performed with immunoSEQ multiplex PCR; in TCRdb, only in-frame clones are kept and a portion is missing. The sample includes roughly 200,000 clones, roughly 80% of them seen just once. The specimen sequenced was PBMCs. The receptors come from a female donor in good health and CMV-seronegative.

The rearrangement joins TRBV5-1 to TRBJ2-5; 8 nucleotides line up with TRBD1. Per the germline V gene, CDR1 is SGHRS and CDR2 is YFSETQ. The CDR3 contains 15 residues. Germline trimming cut 0 bases from V and 3 bases from J; bases unmatched to any gene: 4. The CDR3 DNA reads TGCGCCAGCAGCTTGGGGGCAGGGGGCGAAGAGACCCAGTACTTC. Translating it yields CASSLGAGGEETQYF.

The rearrangement joins TRBV7-9 to TRBJ1-1; 7 positions agree with TRBD1. Unmatched junction bases numbered 7, after V lost 6 bases and J lost 6 bases. Looked up from germline, CDR1 is SEHNR and CDR2 is FQNEAQ (reference sequence). The CDR3 sequence is 13 residues long. The CDR3 DNA reads TGTGCCAGCAGTTTTACAGGGGAGGCTGAAGCTTTCTTT. It translates to CASSFTGEAEAFF.

V is TRBV10-3 and J is TRBJ2-7, with 9 bases matching TRBD2. J lost 6 bases, V lost 4 bases, and 4 bases had no gene match. Germline lookup yields CDR1 ENHRY and CDR2 SYGVKD. The CDR3 covers 13 residues. CDR3 loop: CAISVISGSEQYF. CDR3 in DNA: TGTGCCATCAGTGTGATTAGCGGGAGCGAGCAGTACTTC.

This rearrangement joins TRBV10-3 to TRBJ1-2; perhaps TRBD1 as D (5 bases). V was cut by 6 bases and J by 12 bases, with 17 bases left in between. CDR3 length: 12 amino acids. Germline V gene data show CDR1 as ENHRY and CDR2 as SYGVKD. CDR3 sequence (DNA): TGTGCCATCAGGGACAAGGCCTCTGGAGACACCTTC. Protein product: CAIRDKASGDTF.

As concerns this clone: At one of its ends the junction is not consistent with the germline gene, which may arise from a read error. The sample carries other DNA sequences with the same CDR3. The rearrangement joins TRBV4-1 to TRBJ2-1, with 9 bases aligning to TRBD1. The CDR3 contains 15 residues. Germline-derived CDR1 and CDR2 are MGHRA and YSYEKL. CDR3 protein: CASSREDRGSNEQFF. CDR3 DNA: TGCGCCAGCAGCCGGGAGGACAGGGGCTCCAATGAGCAATTCTTC.

The chain couples TRBV6-5 to TRBJ2-7, with 8 bases aligning to TRBD1. V lost 7 bases to trimming and J lost 2 bases; unmatched junction nucleotides: 7. The CDR3 consists of 14 residues. Germline V gene sequence: CDR1 MNHEY, CDR2 SVGAGI. The CDR3 is CASTKTGVAYEQYF. The CDR3, as DNA: TGTGCCAGCACAAAGACAGGGGTCGCCTACGAGCAGTACTTC.

This chain links TRBV18 with TRBJ2-2; maybe TRBD1 (6 bases). The germline V and J ends were trimmed by 6 bases and 3 bases, with 14 bases remaining between them. The CDR3 consists of 15 residues. Germline loops: CDR1 KGHSH, CDR2 LQKENI. CDR3: CASSRDRRDTGELFF. The CDR3 DNA reads as TGTGCCAGCTCCCGCGACAGGCGAGACACCGGGGAGCTGTTTTTT.

The genes are TRBV28 and TRBJ2-7; 11 nucleotides align to TRBD1. The CDR3 totals 16 residues. The V gene's germline CDR1 is MDHEN and CDR2 SYDVKM. With 5 bases clipped from V and 4 bases from J, the junction kept 10 bases outside the gene matches. In nucleotides, the CDR3 is TGTGCCAGCAGTCCTCAGGTGGGGACAGGGGGGTACGAGCAGTACTTC. As protein: CASSPQVGTGGYEQYF.

The chain couples TRBV11-2 to TRBJ2-1; 9 bases align to TRBD2. Trimming at V came to 3 bases and at J to 6 bases, leaving 3 bases not matched to a gene. The CDR3 spans 14 residues. Germline CDR1 is SGHAT and CDR2 is FQNNGV. In DNA form, the CDR3 reads TGTGCCAGCAGCTTGGGGACTAGCAGCAATGAGCAGTTCTTC. Protein sequence: CASSLGTSSNEQFF.

This chain connects TRBV7-9 to TRBJ1-2; 10 bases are shared with TRBD1. The ends lost 5 bases at V and 6 bases at J; junction bases unmatched: 6. In germline, CDR1 is SEHNR, CDR2 FQNEAQ (reference sequence). The CDR3 is 14 residues long. CDR3 sequence (DNA): TGTGCCAGCAGCCGGGACAGGGGTGACGATGGCTACACCTTC. Translated: CASSRDRGDDGYTF.

This clone showed up just a few times. This chain connects TRBV4-3 to TRBJ1-3, with TRBD1 matching over 7 bases. The V and J ends lost 1 base and 2 bases, in that order; junction bases with no gene match: 5. The CDR3 runs 16 residues. Per germline, CDR1 LGHNA and CDR2 YSLEER. This CDR3 reads CASSQARQGAGNTIYF. The CDR3 region has the DNA TGCGCCAGCAGCCAAGCGAGACAGGGTGCTGGAAACACCATATATTTT.

The gene calls are TRBV5-6 and TRBJ2-5; D might be TRBD1 (6 bases). The DNA end is more similar to TRBJ2-7, so the J call may be wrong. CDR1 and CDR2 from the germline V gene are SGHDT and YYEEEE. The CDR3 has 12 residues. CDR3 in DNA: TGTGCCAGCAGCCGGACAGCCTACGAGCAGTACTTC. Translated, it gives CASSRTAYEQYF.

In regard to this clone: Within the sample, other DNA sequences also encode this same CDR3. CDR3 protein: CASSERDSHHGYTF. The CDR3 DNA is TGTGCCAGCAGTGAGCGGGACAGTCACCATGGCTACACCTTC. The chain couples TRBV6-1 to TRBJ1-2; TRBD1 matches 7 bases. Unmatched junction bases numbered 7, after V lost 3 bases and J lost 6 bases. The CDR3 is 14 residues long. CDR1 MNHNS and CDR2 SASEGT come from the germline V gene.

This clone was recorded once. The chain links TRBV5-1 to TRBJ2-7, with D possibly matching TRBD2 (5 bases). From germline, CDR1 is SGHRS and CDR2 YFSETQ. The CDR3 has 14 amino acids. Trimming took 5 bases from V and 0 from J, leaving 12 bases between them. CDR3 nucleotide sequence: TGCGCCAGCAGTTGGAGTGGGAGCTCCTACGAGCAGTACTTC. Its translation is CASSWSGSSYEQYF.

This clone occurred a few times. This same CDR3 is encoded by further DNA sequences in the sample. This chain uses TRBV5-1 with TRBJ2-3; D is perhaps TRBD2 (6 bases). The V gene lost 4 bases and the J gene lost 4 bases, with 10 bases spanning the gap. This CDR3 contains 13 residues. Germline V gives CDR1 SGHRS, CDR2 YFSETQ. The CDR3 nucleotides are TGCGCCAGCAGCCTGGGGGGAGCAGATACGCAGTATTTT. Translating gives CASSLGGADTQYF.

In this sample, this clone turned up a few times. The chain combines TRBV6-6 with TRBJ2-5, with 7 positions matching TRBD1. Losses at the gene ends were 5 bases for V and 4 bases for J; bases not matched to a gene: 4. CDR3 size: 13 residues. Per germline, CDR1 MNHNY and CDR2 SVGAGI (reference sequence). Here the CDR3 DNA reads TGTGCCAGCAGTGGCCGACAGGGAGAGACCCAGTACTTC. Protein: CASSGRQGETQYF.

This rearrangement joins TRBV30 to TRBJ1-1; 8 bases align to TRBD1. The trim removed 3 bases at V and 4 bases at J, leaving 4 bases unmatched. The V gene's germline CDR1 is GTSNPN and CDR2 SVGIG (reference sequence). This CDR3 region has 13 residues. CDR3 sequence: CAWSSDRGTEAFF. DNA of the CDR3: TGTGCCTGGAGCTCCGACAGGGGCACTGAAGCTTTCTTT.

This chain connects TRBV15 to TRBJ1-4; D remains unclear. The V end lost 1 base, the J end lost 10 bases, and 16 bases lay between the germline ends. The germline V gene has CDR1 LNHNV and CDR2 YYDKDF (reference sequence). There are 15 residues in the CDR3. CDR3 amino acids: CATSRGEGSGGKLFF. The CDR3 region has the DNA TGTGCCACCAGCAGAGGAGAAGGCAGCGGTGGAAAACTGTTTTTT.

The chain couples TRBV28 to TRBJ1-1; D not certain. The CDR3 sequence is 19 residues long. V lost 2 bases, J lost 0 bases, and 22 bases lay in between. The germline V gene encodes CDR1 MDHEN and CDR2 SYDVKM. Here the CDR3 reads CASSLVVVGREGMNTEAFF. CDR3 nucleotide sequence: TGTGCCAGCAGTTTAGTTGTGGTCGGTCGGGAGGGAATGAACACTGAAGCTTTCTTT.

This clone was counted once. V and J are TRBV5-1 and TRBJ1-4; D gene uncertain. The CDR3 has 16 amino acids. CDR1 is SGHRS and CDR2 is YFSETQ in the germline V gene. V dropped 0 bases and J dropped 3 bases, with 12 bases sitting between them. The DNA of the CDR3 is TGCGCCAGCAGCTTGGGTCATGTGGGCGCTAATGAAAAACTGTTTTTT. It specifies CASSLGHVGANEKLFF.

The chain combines TRBV5-6 with TRBJ1-2; D call uncertain. The V and J ends lost 0 bases and 7 bases respectively, with 7 bases between them. This CDR3 comprises 12 residues. Germline V gene data show CDR1 as SGHDT and CDR2 as YYEEEE. The CDR3: CASSLGVVGYTF. CDR3 in DNA: TGTGCCAGCAGCTTGGGAGTGGTTGGCTACACCTTC.

V usage is TRBV7-9 and J usage is TRBJ1-2; 9 bases line up with TRBD1. The CDR3 has 14 residues. From germline, CDR1 is SEHNR and CDR2 FQNEAQ (reference sequence). The V gene end was trimmed by 5 bases and the J gene end by 6 bases; junction bases not matched to a gene: 7. The DNA for the CDR3 is TGTGCCAGCAGCCCAACAGGGGGCTCACATGGCTACACCTTC. This gives the protein CASSPTGGSHGYTF.

This clone was seen once. The chain recombines TRBV5-1 with TRBJ2-2; a possible D gene is TRBD2 (6 bases). Looked up from germline, CDR1 is SGHRS and CDR2 is YFSETQ. The CDR3 is 15 amino acids. With 2 bases removed from V and 1 base from J, the gap between germline ends came to 9 bases. The CDR3 sequence: CASSLRSGNTGELFF. As DNA, the CDR3 is TGCGCCAGCAGCTTACGTAGCGGGAACACCGGGGAGCTGTTTTTT.

Comment on this clone: One end of the junction varies from germline; a read error may be responsible. This chain joins TRBV7-9 and TRBJ2-7; 7 bases are a match to TRBD1. The germline V gene encodes CDR1 SEHNR and CDR2 FQNEAQ (reference sequence). The CDR3 extends over 13 amino acids. CDR3 DNA sequence: TGTTCCAGCAGCTCAACAGGGGTCCACGAGCAGTACTTC. Translated: CSSSSTGVHEQYF. The whole variable domain, filled in from reference TRBV7-9 and TRBJ2-7, reads DTGVSQNPRHKITKRGQNVTFRCDPISEHNRLYWYRQTLGQGPEFLTYFQNEAQLEKSRLLSDRFSAERPKGSFSTLEIQRTEQGDSAMYLCSSSSTGVHEQYFGPGTRLTVT.